The source of this T cell receptor (beta chain) is a study of T cell responses to AZD1222 COVID-19 vaccine. Study summary: Second doses at about 4 or about 12 weeks were pooled. General observations from the study: Donors were largely white British and mainly female; clonal diversity was possibly underestimated.

Turning to this clone: As yet, its antigen is unknown.

The repertoire was sequenced with immunoSEQ multiplex PCR; TCRdb's copy has only in-frame clones and lacks some. This table holds some 89,000 clones, roughly 89% found once. CDR1 and CDR2 from the germline V gene are SGHDN and FVKESK. The V end was cut by 1 base, the J end by 0 bases, with 11 bases between. The CDR3 contains 16 residues. The TCR comes from an adult in good health. Here the sequenced sample was peripheral blood, taken on day 0 of AZD1222 vaccination. This chain connects TRBV14 to TRBJ2-3; the D gene is possibly TRBD1 (6 bases). Here the CDR3 DNA reads TGTGCCAGCAGCCAAGGAGTCGGGACAAGCACAGATACGCAGTATTTT. This translates into CASSQGVGTSTDTQYF.